Listed here are 9 T cell receptor beta chains from one sample, sequenced in a study of monozygotic twins with inflammatory bowel disease. TCRdb re-called the 5' RACE reads and gives one entry per CDR3 protein, without DNA. The sample table sets out under 150,000 distinct CDR3 sequences. Sequencing was carried out using blood. Receptors originate from a human donor with ulcerative colitis or Crohn's disease, or a healthy co-twin of an affected twin (not recorded which).

The V gene is TRBV5-1, the J gene TRBJ1-1; TCRdb's D call, TRBD1, is unchecked because there is no DNA. The CDR3 consists of 15 residues. The germline gives CDR1 SGHRS, CDR2 YFSETQ. The CDR3 reads CASSAQDMLNTEAFF. Full variable domain (remainder filled in from reference TRBV5-1 and TRBJ1-1): KAGVTQTPRYLIKTRGQQVTLSCSPISGHRSVSWYQQTPGQGLQFLFEYFSETQRNKGNFPGRFSGRQFSNSRSEMNVSTLELGDSALYLCASSAQDMLNTEAFFGQGTRLTVV.

The V and J genes are TRBV12-3 or TRBV12-4 and TRBJ2-7. The CDR3 totals 14 residues. CDR3 loop: CASSFLSSSYEQYF.

V usage is TRBV25-1 and J usage is TRBJ1-5. The CDR3 is made up of 16 amino acids. The germline V gene has CDR1 MGHDK and CDR2 SYGVNS. The CDR3 is CASSEPGPSSYQPQHF.

This rearrangement joins TRBV3-1 to TRBJ2-7; TCRdb proposes TRBD1, but this gene call is untestable without DNA. CDR1 is LGHDT and CDR2 is YNNKEL in the germline V gene (reference sequence). The CDR3 extends over 14 amino acids. The CDR3 sequence is CASSQVGQGYEQYF.

The V gene is TRBV6-5, the J gene TRBJ1-2. CDR3 length: 16 residues. Germline assignment: CDR1 MNHEY and CDR2 SVGAGI. The CDR3 loop reads CASSYEYASSGAGYTF.

This chain links TRBV7-2 with TRBJ2-7; TCRdb proposes TRBD1, but this gene call is untestable without DNA. The CDR3 has 16 residues. The germline CDR1 and CDR2 sequences are SGHTA and FQGNSA. The CDR3 here is CASSFADRGSSYEQYF.

The V and J genes are TRBV11-2 and TRBJ2-7. In germline, CDR1 is SGHAT, CDR2 FQNNGV. The CDR3 has 13 amino acids. The CDR3 loop is CASSSTGLYEQHF.

The genes are TRBV6-2 or TRBV6-3 and TRBJ1-5; TCRdb gives TRBD1 as the D gene, but with no DNA this cannot be confirmed. The CDR3 sequence is 12 residues long. Germline CDR1 reads MNHEY; CDR2 reads SVGEGT. The chain's CDR3 is CASSSPDQPQHF.

The chain joins TRBV29-1 to TRBJ1-1; TCRdb's assignment of TRBD1 cannot be checked, as there is no DNA. Germline V gene sequence: CDR1 SQVTM, CDR2 ANQGSEA. The CDR3 length is 15 residues. CDR3: CSASGGWGMNTEAFF. Using reference TRBV29-1 and TRBJ1-1 for the parts outside the CDR3, the full variable domain is SAVISQKPSRDICQRGTSLTIQCQVDSQVTMMFWYRQQPGQSLTLIATANQGSEATYESGFVIDKFPISRPNLTFSTLTVSNMSPEDSSIYLCSASGGWGMNTEAFFGQGTRLTVV.